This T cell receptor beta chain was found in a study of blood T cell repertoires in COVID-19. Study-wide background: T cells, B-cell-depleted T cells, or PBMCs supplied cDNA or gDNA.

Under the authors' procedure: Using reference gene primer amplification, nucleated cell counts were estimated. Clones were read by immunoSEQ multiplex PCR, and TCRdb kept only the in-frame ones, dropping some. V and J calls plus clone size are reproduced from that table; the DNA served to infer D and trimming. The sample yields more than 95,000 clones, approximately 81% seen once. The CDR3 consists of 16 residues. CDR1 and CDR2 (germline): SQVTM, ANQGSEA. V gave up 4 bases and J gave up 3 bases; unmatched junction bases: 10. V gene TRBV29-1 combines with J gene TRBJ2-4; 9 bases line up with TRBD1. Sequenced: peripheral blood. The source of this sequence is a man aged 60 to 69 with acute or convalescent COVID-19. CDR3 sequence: CSVVPPGQGGKNIQYF. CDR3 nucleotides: TGCAGCGTTGTGCCGCCGGGACAGGGCGGCAAAAACATTCAGTACTTC.